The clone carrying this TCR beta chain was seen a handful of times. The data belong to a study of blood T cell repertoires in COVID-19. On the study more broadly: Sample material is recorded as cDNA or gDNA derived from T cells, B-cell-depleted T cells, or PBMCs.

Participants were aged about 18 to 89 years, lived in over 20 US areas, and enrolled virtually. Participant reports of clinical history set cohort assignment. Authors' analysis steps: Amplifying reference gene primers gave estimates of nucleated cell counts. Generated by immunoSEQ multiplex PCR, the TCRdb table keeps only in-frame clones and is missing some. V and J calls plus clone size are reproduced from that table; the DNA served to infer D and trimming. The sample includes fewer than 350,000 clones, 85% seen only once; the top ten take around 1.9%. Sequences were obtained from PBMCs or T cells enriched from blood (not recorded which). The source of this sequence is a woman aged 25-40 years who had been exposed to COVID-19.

CDR3 sequence (DNA): TGTGCCAGCAGCCAGCGGGAGGGGGGTTACAATGAGCAGTTCTTC. Translated, it gives CASSQREGGYNEQFF. The rearrangement joins TRBV7-8 to TRBJ2-1, with 10 bases identical to TRBD2. The trim removed 5 bases at V and 4 bases at J, leaving 5 bases unmatched. Germline assignment: CDR1 SGHVS and CDR2 FQNEAQ. This CDR3 spans 15 amino acids.